Below, 32 T cell receptor beta chains from the same sample are listed, as sequenced in a study of blood T cell repertoires in COVID-19. Measured with immunoSEQ multiplex PCR; TCRdb has only the in-frame clones, and not every one. The sample lists a few hundred thousand clones; under 90% were seen once. The sequenced sample consisted of PBMCs or T cells enriched from blood (not recorded which). These receptors were taken from a woman aged 45-65 years who had been exposed to COVID-19.

The chain has TRBV6-5 and TRBJ1-1; 12 nucleotides line up with TRBD1. Germline CDR1 is MNHEY and CDR2 is SVGAGI. V lost 7 bases, J lost 3 bases, and 3 bases stayed unmatched. The CDR3 extends over 14 amino acids. DNA for the CDR3: TGTGCCAGCACCGGGACAGGGGGCTACACTGAAGCTTTCTTT. Its protein product is CASTGTGGYTEAFF.

This chain connects TRBV2 to TRBJ1-3, with D tentatively TRBD1 (6 bases). The germline V gene has CDR1 SNHLY and CDR2 FYNNEI. There are 14 residues in the CDR3. The V end was cut by 3 bases, the J end by 2 bases, with 8 bases between. DNA of the CDR3: TGTGCCAGCAGTGAGCGGGGGCCTGGAAACACCATATATTTT. As protein: CASSERGPGNTIYF.

The chain employs TRBV7-9 and TRBJ2-7; the D is unclear. This CDR3 region has 15 residues. Trimming left V 5 bases short and J 0 bases short, with 14 bases between. Germline lookup yields CDR1 SEHNR and CDR2 FQNEAQ (reference sequence). The CDR3 coding sequence is TGTGCCAGCAGCCGTCTCCAGGATAGCTCCTACGAGCAGTACTTC. Protein product: CASSRLQDSSYEQYF.

The chain employs TRBV10-3 and TRBJ1-4; 9 nucleotides match TRBD1. This CDR3 is built from 15 residues. Germline values: CDR1 ENHRY, CDR2 SYGVKD. Trimming at V came to 2 bases and at J to 7 bases, leaving 5 bases not matched to a gene. CDR3 in amino acids: CAISEKGQGGEKLFF. The CDR3 DNA reads TGTGCCATCAGTGAGAAGGGACAGGGCGGTGAAAAACTGTTTTTT.

The genes are TRBV6-5 and TRBJ1-1; unclear D gene. The V and J ends lost 7 bases and 4 bases respectively, with 10 bases between them. The CDR3 has 12 amino acids. Germline V gene data show CDR1 as MNHEY and CDR2 as SVGAGI. CDR3: CASTYTGTEAFF. Here the CDR3 DNA reads TGTGCCAGCACATATACCGGCACTGAAGCTTTCTTT.

This clone has more than one count but fewer than ten. The gene calls are TRBV6-5 and TRBJ2-7; 7 bases match TRBD1. The CDR3 length is 14 residues. The V and J ends lost 4 bases and 3 bases, in that order; junction bases with no gene match: 6. Germline CDR1 is MNHEY and CDR2 is SVGAGI. CDR3 protein: CASSWEGGGYEQYF. CDR3 DNA: TGTGCCAGCAGTTGGGAAGGGGGCGGCTACGAGCAGTACTTC.

This chain connects TRBV28 to TRBJ1-3, with D unclear. V was shortened by 0 bases and J by 0 bases, with 6 bases between the two germline ends. The CDR3 has 15 residues. Germline V gene lookup returns CDR1 MDHEN and CDR2 SYDVKM. This CDR3 reads CASSLWGSSGNTIYF. CDR3 sequence (DNA): TGTGCCAGCAGTTTATGGGGGAGCTCTGGAAACACCATATATTTT. Variable domain in full (rest from reference TRBV28 and TRBJ1-3): DVKVTQSSRYLVKRTGEKVFLECVQDMDHENMFWYRQDPGLGLRLIYFSYDVKMKEKGDIPEGYSVSREKKERFSLILESASTNQTSMYLCASSLWGSSGNTIYFGEGSWLTVV.

V usage is TRBV25-1 and J usage is TRBJ2-1, with D tentatively TRBD1 (6 bases). Germline V lookup: CDR1 MGHDK, CDR2 SYGVNS. The CDR3 is 15 residues long. The germline V and J ends were trimmed by 10 bases and 7 bases, with 23 bases remaining between them. CDR3 protein: CATSPGQWTGNEQFF. For the CDR3, the DNA is TGTGCCACCTCACCAGGACAGTGGACGGGGAATGAGCAGTTCTTC.

This clone was counted a few times. Additional DNA sequences in this sample encode the identical CDR3. The rearrangement uses TRBV7-9 and TRBJ1-5, with 7 bases identical to TRBD1. The CDR3 covers 12 residues. The trim removed 4 bases at V and 7 bases at J, leaving 1 base unmatched. The germline gives CDR1 SEHNR, CDR2 FQNEAQ (reference sequence). CDR3 coding DNA: TGTGCCAGCAGCTCACAGGGGCAGCCCCAGCATTTT. It codes for CASSSQGQPQHF.

This clone was seen only a few times. The chain couples TRBV6-4 to TRBJ2-7; TRBD1 aligns across 10 bases. This CDR3 has 14 amino acids. V trimming: 11 bases; J trimming: 1 base; junction bases outside the gene matches: 8. The germline gives CDR1 MRHNA, CDR2 SNTAGT. CDR3 coding DNA: TGTGCCTCCTCCCCGGGACAGGGGTCCTACGAGCAGTACTTC. Its protein is CASSPGQGSYEQYF.

About this clone itself: A junction boundary mismatches the germline segment, possibly from a read error. The J gene is TRBJ1-6, the V gene TRBV2; 7 nucleotides align to TRBD1. CDR1 SNHLY and CDR2 FYNNEI come from the germline V gene. This CDR3 region has 16 residues. In DNA, the CDR3 is TGTGCCAGCAGAGAAGAACAGGGGATTGTTAATTCACCCCTCCACTTT. Protein sequence: CASREEQGIVNSPLHF.

V is TRBV19 and J is TRBJ2-2, with TRBD1 matching 8 bases. This CDR3 is 14 amino acids long. Germline assignment: CDR1 LNHDA and CDR2 SQIVND (reference sequence). V gave up 6 bases and J gave up 6 bases; unmatched junction bases: 6. The CDR3, as DNA: TGTGCCAGTAGATTGGGACAGGTTTCCGGGGAGCTGTTTTTT. This gives the protein CASRLGQVSGELFF.

This clone was seen more than once but under ten times. This rearrangement joins TRBV5-1 to TRBJ1-2; 7 bases are shared with TRBD1. The CDR3 length is 15 residues. Germline lookup yields CDR1 SGHRS and CDR2 YFSETQ. J lost 8 bases, V lost 2 bases, and 12 bases had no gene match. CDR3 amino acids: CASSLTAGGRDGYTF. For the CDR3, the DNA is TGCGCCAGCAGCTTAACTGCAGGGGGGCGGGACGGCTACACCTTC.

The chain carries TRBV6-5 and TRBJ2-5; tentatively, D is TRBD2 (6 bases). Germline lookup yields CDR1 MNHEY and CDR2 SVGAGI. Trimming pared 4 bases from V and 5 bases from J, leaving 20 bases between. The CDR3 runs to 16 residues. The CDR3: CASSSLQMGGLETQYF. The CDR3 bases are TGTGCCAGCAGTTCCCTGCAAATGGGGGGACTTGAGACCCAGTACTTC.

On this clone itself: The germline gene is not matched at one end of the junction; a read error may be the cause. The rearrangement joins TRBV10-3 to TRBJ1-2, with 9 bases that match TRBD1. Germline lookup yields CDR1 ENHRY and CDR2 SYGVKD. There are 13 residues in the CDR3. CDR3 sequence: CAITEGQGYGYTF. CDR3 DNA sequence: TGTGCCATCACTGAGGGACAGGGCTATGGCTACACCTTC.

V and J are TRBV5-1 and TRBJ1-5; TRBD1 matches 7 bases. Germline V gene sequence: CDR1 SGHRS, CDR2 YFSETQ. Trimming at V came to 0 bases and at J to 6 bases, leaving 6 bases not matched to a gene. This CDR3 contains 15 residues. The chain's CDR3 is CASSLAPGQIQPQHF. The CDR3 nucleotides read TGCGCCAGCAGCTTGGCACCGGGACAGATTCAGCCCCAGCATTTT.

This CDR3 reads CASSLTGGLAGNTIYF. CDR3 bases: TGCGCCAGCAGCTTGACAGGGGGATTGGCTGGAAACACCATATATTTT. The gene calls are TRBV5-1 and TRBJ1-3, with TRBD1 matching over 8 bases. The ends lost 1 base at V and 2 bases at J; junction bases unmatched: 5. CDR1 is SGHRS, CDR2 YFSETQ, per germline. The CDR3 runs to 16 residues.

The chain uses TRBV28 and TRBJ1-2; the D gene is possibly TRBD1 (6 bases). CDR3 length equals 15 residues. V shed 4 bases and J shed 4 bases, with 16 bases lying between them. The V gene's germline CDR1 is MDHEN and CDR2 SYDVKM. CDR3 sequence: CASSSHTGKVYGYTF. In DNA, the CDR3 is TGTGCCAGCAGTTCACACACAGGGAAGGTCTATGGCTACACCTTC.

The chain couples TRBV12-2 to TRBJ2-3; the table calls TRBD2, which could not be checked here. TRBV12-2 is a pseudogene locus. The CDR3 contains 18 residues. The CDR3 coding sequence is TGTGCAAGTCGCTTATTGGGTTTGGGAGCGTATTCCACAGATACGCAGTATTTT. This sequence encodes CASRLLGLGAYSTDTQYF.

J is TRBJ1-6 and V is TRBV30, with D hard to call. V was clipped by 5 bases and J by 5 bases, with 13 bases between them. The CDR3 runs 14 residues. Germline values: CDR1 GTSNPN, CDR2 SVGIG (reference sequence). The CDR3 loop is CAWGPGVDNSPLHF. CDR3 bases: TGTGCCTGGGGCCCGGGAGTCGATAATTCACCCCTCCACTTT.

V usage is TRBV5-1 and J usage is TRBJ2-3; D remains unclear. Per germline, CDR1 SGHRS and CDR2 YFSETQ. This CDR3 contains 15 residues. V dropped 0 bases and J dropped 0 bases, with 8 bases sitting between them. The CDR3 nucleotides read TGCGCCAGCAGCTTGGAATCCCGTAGCACAGATACGCAGTATTTT. This sequence encodes CASSLESRSTDTQYF.

This clone was observed a single time. Sequence at one end of the junction differs from germline and may be a read error. V gene TRBV3-1 (or the pseudogene TRBV3-2) combines with J gene TRBJ1-1; possibly TRBD1 for D (6 bases). CDR3 length equals 13 residues. Looked up from germline, CDR1 is LGHDT and CDR2 is YNNKEL (reference sequence). CDR3 nucleotides: TGTGCCAGCACCCAACTCCAGGGGTCTGAAGCTTTCTTT. It specifies CASTQLQGSEAFF.

The CDR3 nucleotides read TGTGCCATCGGGGATAGCGGAGATACGCAGTATTTT. Translating gives CAIGDSGDTQYF. V and J are TRBV19 and TRBJ2-3; the D gene is possibly TRBD2 (6 bases). Trimming shortened V by 10 bases and J by 5 bases, and 13 bases separated the two germline ends. This CDR3 spans 12 amino acids. Germline V gene data show CDR1 as LNHDA and CDR2 as SQIVND (reference sequence). The full variable domain, its missing parts supplied by reference TRBV19 and TRBJ2-3, is DGGITQSPKYLFRKEGQNVTLSCEQNLNHDAMYWYRQDPGQGLRLIYYSQIVNDFQKGDIAEGYSVSREKKESFPLTVTSAQKNPTAFYLCAIGDSGDTQYFGPGTRLTVL.

A single count supports this clone. This sequence joins TRBV6-5 and TRBJ1-5; 7 nucleotides match TRBD1. This CDR3 has 14 amino acids. Trimming at V came to 6 bases and at J to 7 bases, leaving 9 bases not matched to a gene. Germline V gene sequence: CDR1 MNHEY, CDR2 SVGAGI. CDR3 sequence (DNA): TGTGCCAGCAGATTAGACAGGGAATACCAGCCCCAGCATTTT. This codes for CASRLDREYQPQHF.

The chain carries TRBV5-1 and TRBJ1-2; possible D gene TRBD1, 6 bases. The germline V gene has CDR1 SGHRS and CDR2 YFSETQ. V lost 7 bases to trimming and J lost 4 bases, with 20 bases between them. CDR3 length: 15 amino acids. DNA for the CDR3: TGCGCCAGCCGAGCTAAGACAGGCGGACCCTATGGCTACACCTTC. It yields the protein CASRAKTGGPYGYTF.

This clone appeared a few times. V gene TRBV10-3 combines with J gene TRBJ1-4; 8 positions match TRBD1. The germline CDR1 and CDR2 sequences are ENHRY and SYGVKD. CDR3 size: 14 residues. The V gene end was trimmed by 5 bases and the J gene end by 3 bases; junction bases not matched to a gene: 2. This chain's CDR3 is CAISRTGSNEKLFF. Written as DNA, the CDR3 is TGTGCCATCAGTAGGACAGGGTCTAATGAAAAACTGTTTTTT.

The V and J genes are TRBV19 and TRBJ2-4; D perhaps matches TRBD2 (6 bases). The CDR3 has 14 amino acids. Trimming shortened V by 3 bases and J by 7 bases, and 13 bases separated the two germline ends. Germline V gives CDR1 LNHDA, CDR2 SQIVND (reference sequence). In DNA, the CDR3 is TGTGCCAGTAGTATCGACTTGGGGGGTAACATTCAGTACTTC. Translation gives CASSIDLGGNIQYF.

The sample holds one count of this clone. V usage is TRBV7-8 and J usage is TRBJ2-7; D is uncertain. The CDR3 covers 13 residues. Germline V CDR1 and CDR2: SGHVS, FQNEAQ. Deletions cut 5 bases from V and 2 bases from J, with 10 bases between. The CDR3 sequence is CASSPASAYEQYF. Written as DNA, the CDR3 is TGTGCCAGCAGCCCAGCCTCTGCCTACGAGCAGTACTTC.

This chain uses TRBV4-1 with TRBJ2-5, with TRBD1 matching 7 bases. Trimming removed 2 bases from V and 5 bases from J; junction bases left unmatched: 2. Germline CDR1 reads MGHRA; CDR2 reads YSYEKL. The CDR3 length is 13 residues. CDR3 sequence reads: CASSQLTGETQYF. DNA of the CDR3: TGCGCCAGCAGCCAACTGACAGGGGAGACCCAGTACTTC.

The rearrangement uses TRBV27 and TRBJ1-4, with 11 bases lining up with TRBD1. This CDR3 is 14 amino acids long. From germline, CDR1 is MNHEY and CDR2 SMNVEV (reference sequence). J lost 5 bases, V lost 6 bases, and 2 bases had no gene match. The CDR3 loop reads CASRGTGGNEKLFF. For the CDR3, the DNA is TGTGCCAGCAGAGGGACAGGGGGGAATGAAAAACTGTTTTTT.

The chain links TRBV6-1 to TRBJ1-2, with 7 positions matching TRBD1. The V gene's germline CDR1 is MNHNS and CDR2 SASEGT. J gave up 9 bases and V 1 base, and 8 bases lay outside the gene matches. The CDR3 loop spans 14 amino acids. The CDR3 DNA sequence: TGTGCCAGCAGTGAAGGAGTGACAGGGCTCAGCTACACCTTC. Its protein is CASSEGVTGLSYTF.

The J gene is TRBJ2-7, the V gene TRBV6-5; D uncertain. The length of the CDR3 is 13 residues. Germline V lookup: CDR1 MNHEY, CDR2 SVGAGI. Trimming left V 3 bases short and J 1 base short, with 7 bases between. The CDR3 nucleotides read TGTGCCAGCAGTTATCGTCTGTCCTACGAGCAGTACTTC. Amino acids: CASSYRLSYEQYF.